The entry below describes one T cell receptor beta chain. The target antigen is unknown. This CDR3 comprises 14 residues. Germline-derived CDR1 and CDR2 are SNHLY and FYNNEI. V lost 5 bases and J lost 4, with 15 bases in between. The entry originates in a study of cytomegalovirus exposure and HLA in healthy donors. Study findings and constraints: Information on immune exposure was restricted to one variable (CMV serostatus).

The PCR had 60 Vbeta and 13 Jbeta primers. The protocol was immunoSEQ multiplex PCR, while the TCRdb copy is restricted to in-frame clones and leaves out a portion. The sample carries about 110,000 clones, roughly three quarters recorded once. The chain is built from TRBV2 and TRBJ2-7; TRBD1 is a possible D gene (6 bases). Sequencing was performed on PBMCs. The clonotype was recovered from a man in his thirties or forties in good health and CMV-seropositive. The CDR3 protein is CASSPDLQGYEQYF. DNA for the CDR3: TGTGCCAGCAGTCCAGATTTACAGGGATACGAGCAGTACTTC.